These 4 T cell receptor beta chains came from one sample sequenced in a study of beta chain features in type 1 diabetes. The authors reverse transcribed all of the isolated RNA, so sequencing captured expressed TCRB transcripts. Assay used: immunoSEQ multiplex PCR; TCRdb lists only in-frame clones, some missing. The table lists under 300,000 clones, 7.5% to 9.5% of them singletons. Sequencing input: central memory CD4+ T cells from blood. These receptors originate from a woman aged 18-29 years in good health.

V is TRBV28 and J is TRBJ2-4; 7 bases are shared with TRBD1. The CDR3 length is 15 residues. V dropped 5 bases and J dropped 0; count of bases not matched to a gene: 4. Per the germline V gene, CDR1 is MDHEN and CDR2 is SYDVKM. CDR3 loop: CASSPGQLAKNIQYF. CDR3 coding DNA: TGTGCCAGCAGTCCGGGACAGTTAGCCAAAAACATTCAGTACTTC. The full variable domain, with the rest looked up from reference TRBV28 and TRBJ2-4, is DVKVTQSSRYLVKRTGEKVFLECVQDMDHENMFWYRQDPGLGLRLIYFSYDVKMKEKGDIPEGYSVSREKKERFSLILESASTNQTSMYLCASSPGQLAKNIQYFGAGTRLSVL.

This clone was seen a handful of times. CDR3 amino acids: CASSLDWADTQYF. CDR3 nucleotide sequence: TGTGCCAGCAGCCTGGACTGGGCAGATACGCAGTATTTT. The gene calls are TRBV5-6 and TRBJ2-3; D perhaps matches TRBD2 (5 bases). The V end was cut by 4 bases, the J end by 4 bases, with 10 bases between. The CDR3 consists of 13 residues. Per germline, CDR1 SGHDT and CDR2 YYEEEE.

The DNA for the CDR3 is TGTGCCAGCAGGAAGAGCGGGAGGGCCGCAGATACGCAGTATTTT. Translated, it gives CASRKSGRAADTQYF. The chain joins TRBV6-5 to TRBJ2-3; TRBD2 agrees at 10 bases. Germline loops: CDR1 MNHEY, CDR2 SVGAGI. The CDR3 has 15 residues. V lost 6 bases, J lost 4 bases, and 7 bases stayed unmatched.

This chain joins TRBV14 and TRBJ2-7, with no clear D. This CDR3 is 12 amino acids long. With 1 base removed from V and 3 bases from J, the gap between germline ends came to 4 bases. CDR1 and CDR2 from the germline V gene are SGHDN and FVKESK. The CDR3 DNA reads TGTGCCAGCAGCCAAGTCGGCTACGAGCAGTACTTC. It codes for CASSQVGYEQYF.